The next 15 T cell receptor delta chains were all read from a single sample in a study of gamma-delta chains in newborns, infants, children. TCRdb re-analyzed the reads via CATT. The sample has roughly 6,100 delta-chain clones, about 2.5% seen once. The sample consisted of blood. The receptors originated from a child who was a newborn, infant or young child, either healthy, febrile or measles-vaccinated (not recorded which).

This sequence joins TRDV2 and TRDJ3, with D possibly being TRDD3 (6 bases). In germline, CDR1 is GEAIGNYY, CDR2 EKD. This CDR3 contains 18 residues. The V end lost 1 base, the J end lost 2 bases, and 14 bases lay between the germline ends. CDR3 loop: CACDTIWRDTWDTRQMFF. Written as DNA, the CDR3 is TGTGCCTGTGACACAATTTGGAGGGATACCTGGGACACCCGACAGATGTTTTTC.

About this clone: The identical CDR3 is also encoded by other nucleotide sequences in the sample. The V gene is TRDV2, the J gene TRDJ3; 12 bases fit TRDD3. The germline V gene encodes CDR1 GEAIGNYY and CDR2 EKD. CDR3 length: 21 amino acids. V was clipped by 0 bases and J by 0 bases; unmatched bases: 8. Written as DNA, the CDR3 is TGTGCCTGTGACACCGGGGACTGGGGGATACCAAGCTCCTGGGACACCCGACAGATGTTTTTC. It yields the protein CACDTGDWGIPSSWDTRQMFF.

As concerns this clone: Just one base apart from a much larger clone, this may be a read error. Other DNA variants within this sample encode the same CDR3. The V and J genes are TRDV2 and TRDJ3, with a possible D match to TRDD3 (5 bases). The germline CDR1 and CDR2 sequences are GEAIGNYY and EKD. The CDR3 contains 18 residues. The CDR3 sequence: CACDTGDASSWDTRQMFF. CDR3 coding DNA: TGTGCCTGTGACACCGGGGACGCCAGCTCCTGGGACACTCGACAGATGTTTTTC.

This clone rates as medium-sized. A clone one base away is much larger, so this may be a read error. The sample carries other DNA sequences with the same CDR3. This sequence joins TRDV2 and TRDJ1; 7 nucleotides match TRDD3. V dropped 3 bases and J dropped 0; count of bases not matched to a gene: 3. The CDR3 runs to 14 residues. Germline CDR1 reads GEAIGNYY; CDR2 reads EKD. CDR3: CACDLLGDTDKLIF. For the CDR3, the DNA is TGTGCCTGTGACCTTCTGGGGGACACCGATAAACTCATCTTT.

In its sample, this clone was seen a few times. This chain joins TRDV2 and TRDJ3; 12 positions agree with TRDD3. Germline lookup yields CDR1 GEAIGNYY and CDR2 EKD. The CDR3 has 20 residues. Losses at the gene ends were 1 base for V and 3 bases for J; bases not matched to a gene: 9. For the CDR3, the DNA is TGTGCCTGTGACACACCTCGACTGGGGGATACAGACTGGGACACCCGACAGATGTTTTTC. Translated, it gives CACDTPRLGDTDWDTRQMFF.

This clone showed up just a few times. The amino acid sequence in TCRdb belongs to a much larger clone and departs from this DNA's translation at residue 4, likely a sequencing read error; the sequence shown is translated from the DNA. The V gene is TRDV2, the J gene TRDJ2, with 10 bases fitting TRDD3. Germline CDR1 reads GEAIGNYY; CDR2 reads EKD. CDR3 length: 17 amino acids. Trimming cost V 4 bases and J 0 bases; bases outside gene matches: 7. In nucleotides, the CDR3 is TGTGCCTGTGAATCCCTACTGGGGGATGCTTTGACAGCACAACTCTTCTTT. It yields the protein CACESLLGDALTAQLFF.

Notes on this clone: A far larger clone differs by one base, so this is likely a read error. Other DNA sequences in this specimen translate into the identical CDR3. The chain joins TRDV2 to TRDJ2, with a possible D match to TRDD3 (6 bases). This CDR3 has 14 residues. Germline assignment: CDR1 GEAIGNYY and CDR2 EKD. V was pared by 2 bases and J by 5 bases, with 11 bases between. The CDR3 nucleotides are TGTGCCTGTGACATACTAGGGGATACAGCACAACTCTTCTTT. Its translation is CACDILGDTAQLFF.

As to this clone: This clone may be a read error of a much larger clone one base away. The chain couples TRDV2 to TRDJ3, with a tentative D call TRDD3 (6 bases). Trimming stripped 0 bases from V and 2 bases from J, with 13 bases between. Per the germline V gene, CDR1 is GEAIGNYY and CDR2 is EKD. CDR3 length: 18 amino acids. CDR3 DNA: TGTGCCTGTGACACCGTGGGGGGTACGACCTGGGACACCCGACAGATGTTTTTC. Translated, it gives CACDTVGGTTWDTRQMFF.

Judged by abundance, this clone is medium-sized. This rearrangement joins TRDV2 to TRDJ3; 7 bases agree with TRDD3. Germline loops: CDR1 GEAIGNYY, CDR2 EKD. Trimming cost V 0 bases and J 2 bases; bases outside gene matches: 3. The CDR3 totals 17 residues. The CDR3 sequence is CACDTLGAAWDTRQMFF. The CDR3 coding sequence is TGTGCCTGTGACACCCTGGGGGCCGCCTGGGACACCCGACAGATGTTTTTC.

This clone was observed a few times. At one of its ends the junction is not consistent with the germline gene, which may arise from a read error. CDR3 amino acids: CARDPTGGYASWDTRQMFF. The DNA of the CDR3 is TGTGCCCGTGACCCGACTGGGGGATACGCGTCCTGGGACACCCGACAGATGTTTTTC. The chain is built from TRDV2 and TRDJ3; 13 bases agree with TRDD3. Germline CDR1 is GEAIGNYY and CDR2 is EKD. The CDR3 is 19 residues long.

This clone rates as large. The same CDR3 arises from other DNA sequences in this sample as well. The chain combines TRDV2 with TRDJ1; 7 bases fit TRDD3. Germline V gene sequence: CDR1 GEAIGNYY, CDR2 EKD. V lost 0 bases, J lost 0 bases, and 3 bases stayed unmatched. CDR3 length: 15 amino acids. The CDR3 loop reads CACDTVGGYTDKLIF. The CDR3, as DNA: TGTGCCTGTGACACCGTGGGGGGATACACCGATAAACTCATCTTT.

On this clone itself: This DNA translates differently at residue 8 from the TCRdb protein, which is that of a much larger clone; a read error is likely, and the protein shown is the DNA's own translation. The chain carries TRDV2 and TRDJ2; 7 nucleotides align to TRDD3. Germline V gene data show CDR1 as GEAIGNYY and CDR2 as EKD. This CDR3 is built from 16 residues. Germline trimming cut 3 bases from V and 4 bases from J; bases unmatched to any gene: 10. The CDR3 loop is CACDVLGNTETAQLFF. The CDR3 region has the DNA TGTGCCTGTGACGTACTGGGGAATACGGAGACAGCACAACTCTTCTTT.

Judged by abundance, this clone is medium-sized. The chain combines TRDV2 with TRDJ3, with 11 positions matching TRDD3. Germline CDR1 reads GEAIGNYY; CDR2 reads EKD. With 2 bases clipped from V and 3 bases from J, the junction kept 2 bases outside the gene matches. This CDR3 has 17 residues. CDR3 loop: CACDNTGGYWDTRQMFF. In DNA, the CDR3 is TGTGCCTGTGACAATACTGGGGGATACTGGGACACCCGACAGATGTTTTTC.

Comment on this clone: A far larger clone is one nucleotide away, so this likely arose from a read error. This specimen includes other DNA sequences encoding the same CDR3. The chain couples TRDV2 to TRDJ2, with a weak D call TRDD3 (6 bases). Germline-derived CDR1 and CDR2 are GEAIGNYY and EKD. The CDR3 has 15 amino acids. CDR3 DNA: TGTGCCTGTGACTCCCTTGGGGGGCAGACAGCCCAACTCTTCTTT. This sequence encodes CACDSLGGQTAQLFF.

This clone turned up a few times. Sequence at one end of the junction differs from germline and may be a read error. Here the CDR3 reads CACDATTGSVSRDTRQMFF. CDR3 sequence (DNA): TGTGCCTGTGACGCGACTACTGGGAGTGTCTCCCGGGACACCCGACAGATGTTTTTC. The J gene is TRDJ3, the V gene TRDV2, with D perhaps matching TRDD3 (6 bases). The CDR3 is 19 residues long. Germline V gene lookup returns CDR1 GEAIGNYY and CDR2 EKD.